The clone carrying this T cell receptor beta chain was detected a few times. Its matching antigen is unknown. This record comes from a study of human T cells and chemical hapten exposure. In the study overall: A mostly female patient group had alopecia areata, totalis or universalis. Regarding the study as a whole: Correlating positively with patch test score were the PT1 expanded TCR counts. Among expanded TCRs, significantly more large CDR3 similarity clusters formed than among controls.

Individual cDNA molecules each carried unique molecular identifiers attached by the library. TCRdb re-called the RACE reads with MiXCR, one entry per CDR3 protein. The data hold 150,000 to 200,000 distinct CDR3 sequences, with approximately 15% observed a single time. Time point described: patch test 1, 2 weeks after DPC sensitization. The treatment is: therapeutic diphenylcyclopropenone sensitization with weekly scalp DPC. Germline CDR1 and CDR2: SNHLY and FYNNEI. The CDR3 covers 19 residues. Trimming took 8 bases from V and 0 from J; bases not matched to a gene: 18. V gene TRBV2 combines with J gene TRBJ2-3; 9 bases are a match to TRBD2. The sample consisted of whole blood, taken in connection with sensitization to the hapten diphenylcyclopropenone (DPC). The TCR comes from a woman aged 25-40 years with alopecia areata. Some clones in this sample may be carry-over from other donors' samples. The DNA of the CDR3 is TGTGCCAGCGGGGCCTTGTTAGCGGGAGTGTTAACTAGCACAGATACGCAGTATTTT. Protein sequence: CASGALLAGVLTSTDTQYF.